The 6 T cell receptor beta chains presented below share a single source sample, sequenced in a study of Graves' ophthalmopathy and Graves' hyperthyroidism. Amplifying from RNA transcripts, the study obtained TCR beta CDR3 regions. Second-round multiplex PCR came after a first-round RT-PCR that employed HTBI primers. TCRdb processed the multiplex PCR reads anew with MiXCR; each CDR3 protein has one entry. Among roughly 500,000 distinct CDR3 sequences, approximately 15% were seen once, and the ten largest hold approximately 9.8%. Specimen: blood. Every receptor here comes from a woman aged 30 to 39 with Graves' ophthalmopathy.

The chain combines TRBV28 with TRBJ2-5, with D perhaps matching TRBD2 (5 bases). Deletions cut 6 bases from V and 7 bases from J, with 12 bases between. The CDR3 covers 12 residues. CDR1 is MDHEN, CDR2 SYDVKM, per germline. This chain's CDR3 is CASRAPRGTQYF. The CDR3 DNA follows: TGTGCCAGCAGGGCCCCCCGGGGGACCCAGTACTTC.

This rearrangement joins TRBV27 to TRBJ2-7; D possibly corresponds to TRBD1 (6 bases). CDR1 and CDR2 (germline): MNHEY, SMNVEV (reference sequence). CDR3 length equals 13 residues. Trimming removed 7 bases from V and 1 base from J, with 11 bases in between. In nucleotides, the CDR3 is TGTGCCAGCACCCATACAGGGTCCTACGAGCAGTACTTC. Translated, it gives CASTHTGSYEQYF.

This clonotype occurred a few times. The J gene is TRBJ2-2, the V gene TRBV12-5; 7 bases align to TRBD2. CDR1 and CDR2 (germline): LGHNT, FRNRAP. This CDR3 contains 13 residues. The junction had 2 bases not matched to a gene; V was cut back by 9 bases and J by 1 base. CDR3 sequence (DNA): TGTGCTAGCGGGAGGATGAACACCGGGGAGCTGTTTTTT. Translating it yields CASGRMNTGELFF.

This chain joins TRBV30 and TRBJ1-1; 7 bases agree with TRBD1. J gave up 3 bases and V 4 bases, and 5 bases lay outside the gene matches. In germline, CDR1 is GTSNPN, CDR2 SVGIG (reference sequence). The CDR3 contains 13 residues. CDR3: CAWIDRDYTEAFF. DNA of the CDR3: TGTGCCTGGATCGACAGGGATTACACTGAAGCTTTCTTT.

In its sample, this clonotype was seen a few times. This chain links TRBV18 with TRBJ1-2; D is unresolved. The CDR3 length is 15 residues. With 0 bases removed from V and 0 bases from J, the gap between germline ends came to 8 bases. CDR1 is KGHSH, CDR2 LQKENI, per germline. The CDR3 nucleotides read TGTGCCAGCTCACCACCGGTGGGATCTAACTATGGCTACACCTTC. Its protein product is CASSPPVGSNYGYTF.

This clonotype has at least ten counts. The rearrangement uses TRBV29-1 and TRBJ1-1, with D perhaps matching TRBD1 (6 bases). The germline V and J ends were trimmed by 5 bases and 4 bases, with 11 bases remaining between them. Per germline, CDR1 SQVTM and CDR2 ANQGSEA. The CDR3 spans 12 residues. The CDR3 sequence: CSVLLRGTEAFF. As DNA, the CDR3 is TGCAGCGTTCTCCTCAGGGGCACTGAAGCTTTCTTT.